Sequencing of this T cell receptor beta chain was carried out in a study of control samples from healthy donors and cancer patients. Data came from immunoSEQ multiplex PCR; TCRdb stores just in-frame clones and leaves some out. The profile shows 130,000 to 150,000 clones, 93% of them singletons. The V end was cut by 6 bases, the J end by 0 bases, with 12 bases between. The CDR3 is made up of 15 amino acids. The germline CDR1 and CDR2 sequences are SNHLY and FYNNEI. Sequences were obtained from blood. The V call is TRBV2, the J call TRBJ1-3, with D tentatively TRBD1 (5 bases). This receptor was identified in a man aged 18 to 30 in good health. CDR3 protein: CASSRDSISGNTIYF. The CDR3 DNA is TGTGCCAGCAGCCGTGACAGTATCTCTGGAAACACCATATATTTT.